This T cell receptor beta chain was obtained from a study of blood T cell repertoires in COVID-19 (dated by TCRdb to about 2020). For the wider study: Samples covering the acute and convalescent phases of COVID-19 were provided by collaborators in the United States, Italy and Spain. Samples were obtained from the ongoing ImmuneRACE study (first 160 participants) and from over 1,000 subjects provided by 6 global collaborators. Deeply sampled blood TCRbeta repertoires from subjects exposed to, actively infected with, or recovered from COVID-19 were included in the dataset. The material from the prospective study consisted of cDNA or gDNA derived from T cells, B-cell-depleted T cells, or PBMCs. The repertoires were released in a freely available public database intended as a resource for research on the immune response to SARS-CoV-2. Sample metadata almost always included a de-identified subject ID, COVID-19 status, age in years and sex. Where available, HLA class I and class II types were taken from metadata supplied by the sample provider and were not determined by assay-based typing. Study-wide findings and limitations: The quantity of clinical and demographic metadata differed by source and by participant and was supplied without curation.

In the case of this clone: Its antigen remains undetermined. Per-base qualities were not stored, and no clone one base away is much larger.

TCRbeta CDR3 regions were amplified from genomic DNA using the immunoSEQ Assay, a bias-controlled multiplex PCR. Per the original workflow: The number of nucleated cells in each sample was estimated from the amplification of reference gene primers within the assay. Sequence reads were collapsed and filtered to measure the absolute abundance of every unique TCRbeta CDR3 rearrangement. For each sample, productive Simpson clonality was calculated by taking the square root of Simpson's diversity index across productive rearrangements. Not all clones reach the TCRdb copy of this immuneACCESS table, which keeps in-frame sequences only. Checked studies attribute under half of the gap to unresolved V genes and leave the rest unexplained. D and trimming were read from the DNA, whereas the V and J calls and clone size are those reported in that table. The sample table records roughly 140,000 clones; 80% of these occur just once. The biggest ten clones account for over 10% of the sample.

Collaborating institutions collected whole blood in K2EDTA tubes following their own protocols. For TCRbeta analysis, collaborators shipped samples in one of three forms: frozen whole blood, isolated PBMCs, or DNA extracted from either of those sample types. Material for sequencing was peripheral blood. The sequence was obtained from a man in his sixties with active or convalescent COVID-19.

CDR3 protein: CASSPREMPNTEAFF. The sequenced DNA is TGTGCCAGCTCACCACGGGAGATGCCAAACACTGAAGCTTTCTTT. Recombination connected TRBV18 to TRBJ1-1, with an unclear D gene assignment. The germline V gene specifies KGHSH as CDR1 and LQKENI as CDR2. Relative to germline, V is 1 base shorter and J is 2 bases shorter, with 11 bases between their ends. The CDR3 covers 15 residues, taking in both the cysteine and the phenylalanine. Kept here is only the CDR3 DNA, which spans 45 bases and is read in frame from base 1.